What follows are 10 T cell receptor beta chains derived from one specimen sequenced in a study of memory CD4+ T cells and cytomegalovirus serostatus. Single viable CD3+CD4+CD8-CD45RO+ cells were sorted as the memory CD4+ T cells. Generated by immunoSEQ multiplex PCR, the TCRdb table keeps only in-frame clones and is missing some. The data hold some 44,000 clones, with just over 75% observed a single time. Sequenced sample: memory CD4+ T cells from blood. These receptors were taken from an adult in good health and CMV-seronegative.

The chain uses TRBV2 and TRBJ1-6; maybe TRBD1 (6 bases). Germline CDR1 and CDR2: SNHLY and FYNNEI. There are 15 residues in the CDR3. Trimming left V 6 bases short and J 8 bases short, with 17 bases between. The CDR3 DNA sequence: TGTGCCAGCAGACCCGCCCTTTCAGGGGATTCACCCCTCCACTTT. Protein sequence: CASRPALSGDSPLHF. The full variable domain, its missing parts supplied by reference TRBV2 and TRBJ1-6, is EPEVTQTPSHQVTQMGQEVILRCVPISNHLYFYWYRQILGQKVEFLVSFYNNEISEKSEIFDDQFSVERPDGSNFTLKIRSTKLEDSAMYFCASRPALSGDSPLHFGNGTRLTVT.

The chain uses TRBV29-1 and TRBJ1-2, with unresolved D. This CDR3 has 12 residues. The V end was cut by 2 bases, the J end by 5 bases, with 9 bases between. The germline gives CDR1 SQVTM, CDR2 ANQGSEA. The CDR3 DNA reads TGCAGCGTTGAAAGAGGGCGGTATGGCTACACCTTC. Translation: CSVERGRYGYTF.

Comments on this clone: Other nucleotide sequences from this sample produce the same CDR3. The V gene is TRBV27, the J gene TRBJ1-4; D perhaps matches TRBD1 (5 bases). Germline CDR1 reads MNHEY; CDR2 reads SMNVEV (reference sequence). CDR3 length: 14 residues. V was pared by 6 bases and J by 4 bases, with 12 bases between. The CDR3 nucleotides read TGTGCCAGCAGCCCGAGGGGTGGTAATGAAAAACTGTTTTTT. It specifies CASSPRGGNEKLFF.

The chain combines TRBV6-5 with TRBJ2-5; D remains ambiguous. In germline, CDR1 is MNHEY, CDR2 SVGAGI. V gave up 0 bases and J gave up 5 bases, with 7 bases separating them. This CDR3 has 13 amino acids. This chain's CDR3 is CASSYSKGETQYF. For the CDR3, the DNA is TGTGCCAGCAGTTACTCGAAAGGGGAGACCCAGTACTTC.

The chain recombines TRBV4-2 with TRBJ2-3; D possibly matches TRBD1 or TRBD2 (6 bases each). Germline lookup yields CDR1 LGHNA and CDR2 YNFKEQ. This CDR3 is built from 16 residues. Trimming shortened V by 5 bases and J by 1 base, and 16 bases separated the two germline ends. CDR3 in amino acids: CASSSLVGGGTDTQYF. CDR3 sequence (DNA): TGTGCCAGCAGCAGTTTGGTCGGGGGCGGCACAGATACGCAGTATTTT.

V and J are TRBV6-1 and TRBJ2-3, with a possible D match to TRBD2 (5 bases). This CDR3 is built from 11 residues. Germline V gene lookup returns CDR1 MNHNS and CDR2 SASEGT. Trimming shortened V by 6 bases and J by 9 bases, and 10 bases separated the two germline ends. Written as DNA, the CDR3 is TGTGCCAGCAGCGGACTTGAAACGCAGTATTTT. This sequence encodes CASSGLETQYF.

The chain recombines TRBV9 with TRBJ1-1; D perhaps matches TRBD1 (5 bases). The V end was cut by 4 bases, the J end by 11 bases, with 24 bases between. The germline CDR1 and CDR2 sequences are SGDLS and YYNGEE. This CDR3 spans 15 amino acids. The CDR3 sequence: CASSPYLRPGEGAFF. CDR3 bases: TGTGCCAGCAGCCCGTACCTTAGGCCGGGGGAAGGGGCTTTCTTT.

The V gene is TRBV11-3, the J gene TRBJ2-3; 11 bases line up with TRBD2. The CDR3 sequence is 15 residues long. V shed 3 bases and J 5 bases; nucleotides not matched to a gene: 4. Germline V gene data show CDR1 as SGHNT and CDR2 as YENEEA. This chain's CDR3 is CASSFSGGARDTQYF. CDR3 coding DNA: TGTGCCAGCAGCTTTAGCGGGGGGGCAAGAGATACGCAGTATTTT.

This chain uses TRBV9 with TRBJ2-2; 7 bases are shared with TRBD1. Germline CDR1 and CDR2: SGDLS and YYNGEE. The J segment lost 1 base and the V segment lost 0 bases, leaving 0 bases of the junction unmatched. The CDR3 is 15 residues long. CDR3 residues: CASSVGTGNTGELFF. For the CDR3, the DNA is TGTGCCAGCAGCGTAGGGACAGGGAACACCGGGGAGCTGTTTTTT.

This chain uses TRBV19 with TRBJ1-1; no clear D. V lost 5 bases to trimming and J lost 5 bases, with 27 bases between them. Germline assignment: CDR1 LNHDA and CDR2 SQIVND (reference sequence). This CDR3 comprises 18 residues. CDR3 coding DNA: TGTGCCAGTAGTCTGGCGAGGAGTGAGTTTGGTAAGAGGACTGAAGCTTTCTTT. Translation: CASSLARSEFGKRTEAFF.